The rows below give T cell receptor beta chains drawn from one sample of a study of OX40 agonist ivuxolimab in advanced cancers. Data came from immunoSEQ multiplex PCR; TCRdb stores just in-frame clones and leaves some out. The table shows tens of thousands of clones, with 88% occurring only once. This material consisted of CD4+ or CD8+ T cells sorted from blood, taken in a trial of the OX40 agonist ivuxolimab. The receptors here all came from an adult with an advanced solid tumor such as melanoma, head and neck, liver or kidney cancer. Each CDR3 is given without its conserved first and last residue.

CDR3: ASSLGGGGTSGRPQY; V: TRBV28; J: TRBJ2-7
CDR3: ASSSPGQGSPYEQY; V: TRBV5-4; J: TRBJ2-7
CDR3: ASSPRGDTQY; V: TRBV7-8; J: TRBJ2-3
CDR3: ASSVAGTGAQY; V: TRBV9; J: TRBJ2-5
CDR3: ASSDGLAGLQQY; V: TRBV6-1; J: TRBJ2-7
CDR3: ASSSQGTSGGAGTDTQY; V: TRBV4-2; J: TRBJ2-3
CDR3: ASSSPGTGKGEQY; V: TRBV7-2; J: TRBJ2-7
CDR3: ASTETSADEQF; V: TRBV2; J: TRBJ2-1
CDR3: ASSLDPDRSYT; V: TRBV18; J: TRBJ1-2
CDR3: ASSLYTDRFGYT; V: TRBV28; J: TRBJ1-2
CDR3: ASTRSPGQGSGNTIY; V: TRBV19; J: TRBJ1-3
CDR3: ASSPDGSMGVRKATQY; V: TRBV4-1; J: TRBJ2-5
CDR3: ASSLEGQNNSPLH; V: TRBV5-1; J: TRBJ1-6
CDR3: ASRASGTGEGYT; V: TRBV2; J: TRBJ1-2
CDR3: ASSVTGGTEAF; V: TRBV19; J: TRBJ1-1
CDR3: ASSLRPPDTQY; V: TRBV5-5; J: TRBJ2-3
CDR3: ASSLDRGLFYT; V: TRBV5-6; J: TRBJ1-2
CDR3: ASRRPGTQETQY; V: TRBV7-9; J: TRBJ2-5
CDR3: ASSQYRGGAPDTQY; V: TRBV4-3; J: TRBJ2-3
CDR3: ASSWDTRDTEAF; V: TRBV5-1; J: TRBJ1-1
CDR3: ASSFMLRGGNEQF; V: TRBV27; J: TRBJ2-1
CDR3: ASSLQGYEQY; V: TRBV7-2; J: TRBJ2-7
CDR3: ASSRTGGEKRELF; V: TRBV9; J: TRBJ2-2
CDR3: AWSLLEELY; V: TRBV30; J: TRBJ2-3
CDR3: ASSQSPLGAGEKLF; V: TRBV16; J: TRBJ1-4
CDR3: ASSLVGTSRSNEQF; V: TRBV11-3; J: TRBJ2-1
CDR3: ASSQNYEQY; V: TRBV12-5; J: TRBJ2-7
CDR3: AFHRVYNEQF; V: TRBV30; J: TRBJ2-1
CDR3: ASSVDENNEQF; V: TRBV9; J: TRBJ2-1
CDR3: ASSIVAGGGNEQF; V: TRBV9; J: TRBJ2-1
CDR3: ASNHPDRTYEQY; V: TRBV5-4; J: TRBJ2-7
CDR3: ASTTSGERIPYF; V: TRBV11-2; J: TRBJ2-1
CDR3: ASSLAGQGEDTQY; V: TRBV5-1; J: TRBJ2-3
CDR3: SAIQYNEQF; V: TRBV20-1; J: TRBJ2-1
CDR3: ASPSAF; V: TRBV27; J: TRBJ1-1
CDR3: ASRETRGMSKNIQY; V: TRBV2; J: TRBJ2-4
CDR3: ASSLMGQGGFTDTQY; V: TRBV11-3; J: TRBJ2-3
CDR3: ATGRASGLLGEQY; V: TRBV19; J: TRBJ2-7
CDR3: ATSTGVGSYEQY; V: TRBV6-6; J: TRBJ2-7
CDR3: ASSYDGRNTEAF; V: TRBV5-1; J: TRBJ1-1
CDR3: AISESGRAYGQPQH; V: TRBV10-3; J: TRBJ1-5
CDR3: ASSPPQNYNEQF; V: TRBV18; J: TRBJ2-1
CDR3: ATSRVDSYEQY; V: TRBV15; J: TRBJ2-7
CDR3: ASSLGGLAVAADTQY; V: TRBV5-1; J: TRBJ2-3
CDR3: SASWNEQF; V: TRBV20-1; J: TRBJ2-1
CDR3: ASSKQTGYGNQPQH; V: TRBV7-2; J: TRBJ1-5
CDR3: ASSPRQLGEQY; V: TRBV7-2; J: TRBJ2-7
CDR3: ASRVSGHTDTQY; V: TRBV6-4; J: TRBJ2-3
CDR3: ATAGQTKDTQY; V: TRBV10-3; J: TRBJ2-3
CDR3: ASSMLLGNSGANVLT; V: TRBV19; J: TRBJ2-6
CDR3: ASRAGPSTDTQY; V: TRBV11-3; J: TRBJ2-3
CDR3: ASRPGYGYT; V: TRBV6-1; J: TRBJ1-2
CDR3: ASSLEALASGRARYEQF; V: TRBV11-3; J: TRBJ2-1
CDR3: ASSPRGLVSRSSQY; V: TRBV11-2; J: TRBJ2-5
CDR3: ASSFTGGYGYT; V: TRBV5-4; J: TRBJ1-2